What follows are 29 T cell receptor beta chains derived from one specimen sequenced in a study of T cell responses to AZD1222 COVID-19 vaccine. This table comes from immunoSEQ multiplex PCR, and its TCRdb copy is limited to in-frame clones, with some not included. Of tens of thousands of clones listed, more than 65% were seen once; the top ten hold about 20%. The source material was peripheral blood, sampled on day 0 of AZD1222 vaccination. Receptors were obtained from an adult in good health.

This rearrangement joins TRBV7-9 to TRBJ2-3; D perhaps matches TRBD1 (8 bases). This CDR3 comprises 14 residues. Germline CDR1 and CDR2: SEHNR and FQNEAQ (reference sequence). V lost 3 bases and J 6 bases, leaving 13 bases between the germline ends. The CDR3 nucleotides read TGTGCCAGCAGCTTCGGACAGGGAGGGGATACGCAGTATTTT. Translated: CASSFGQGGDTQYF.

The CDR3 DNA sequence: TGTGCCACCAGCAGAGGGGTAGGGGAAGCAGATACGCAGTATTTT. Its translation is CATSRGVGEADTQYF. The chain uses TRBV15 and TRBJ2-3, with a possible D match to TRBD1 (5 bases). V lost 1 base to trimming and J lost 4 bases, with 12 bases between them. There are 15 residues in the CDR3. Germline lookup yields CDR1 LNHNV and CDR2 YYDKDF (reference sequence).

The rearrangement joins TRBV6-6 to TRBJ1-1; 8 bases are shared with TRBD1. The germline V gene encodes CDR1 MNHNY and CDR2 SVGAGI (reference sequence). The CDR3 is made up of 15 amino acids. The trim removed 7 bases at V and 4 bases at J, leaving 11 bases unmatched. The CDR3 protein is CASTGRGQTGTEAFF. As DNA, the CDR3 is TGTGCCAGCACTGGCAGGGGGCAAACGGGCACTGAAGCTTTCTTT.

This clone turned up a few times. Other DNA sequences in the sample encode the same CDR3. V usage is TRBV10-3 and J usage is TRBJ2-1; D is unclear. V shed 6 bases and J shed 7 bases, with 7 bases lying between them. There are 11 residues in the CDR3. Germline values: CDR1 ENHRY, CDR2 SYGVKD. Here the CDR3 DNA reads TGTGCCATCAGCCTAGGTAATGAGCAGTTCTTC. Residues: CAISLGNEQFF.

This clone was observed once. The chain has TRBV9 and TRBJ1-5; D may be TRBD1 (6 bases). In germline, CDR1 is SGDLS, CDR2 YYNGEE. This CDR3 spans 13 amino acids. Trimming left V 4 bases short and J 7 bases short, with 12 bases between. CDR3 DNA: TGTGCCAGCAGCCCCAGGGGCAGCCAGCCCCAGCATTTT. As protein: CASSPRGSQPQHF.

The V gene is TRBV7-2, the J gene TRBJ1-5; 7 nucleotides line up with TRBD1. Germline V gene data show CDR1 as SGHTA and CDR2 as FQGNSA. The trim removed 5 bases at V and 6 bases at J, leaving 10 bases unmatched. This CDR3 comprises 15 residues. For the CDR3, the DNA is TGTGCCAGCAGCCTCGACAGGGCTTCTGGTCAGCCCCAGCATTTT. Protein: CASSLDRASGQPQHF. Filled out from reference TRBV7-2 and TRBJ1-5, the complete variable domain reads GAGVSQSPSNKVTEKGKDVELRCDPISGHTALYWYRQSLGQGLEFLIYFQGNSAPDKSGLPSDRFSAERTGGSVSTLTIQRTQQEDSAVYLCASSLDRASGQPQHFGDGTRLSIL.

The chain has TRBV6-5 and TRBJ1-6; unclear D gene. V was pared by 2 bases and J by 10 bases, with 15 bases between. This CDR3 has 15 residues. Germline V CDR1 and CDR2: MNHEY, SVGAGI. CDR3 loop: CASSYRPGLRSPLHF. Written as DNA, the CDR3 is TGTGCCAGCAGTTACCGCCCGGGGTTGCGGTCACCCCTCCACTTT.

This clone was counted a few times. The V gene is TRBV29-1, the J gene TRBJ2-7; 8 bases fit TRBD2. The V segment lost 4 bases and the J segment 7 bases; nucleotides outside the gene matches: 9. Germline CDR1 reads SQVTM; CDR2 reads ANQGSEA. The CDR3 sequence is 13 residues long. For the CDR3, the DNA is TGCAGCGTTGGTGAAAGCGGGAGAGCTGAGCAGTACTTC. This gives the protein CSVGESGRAEQYF.

The chain uses TRBV10-3 and TRBJ2-3; TRBD1 is a possible D gene (6 bases). The CDR3 consists of 15 residues. Trimming took 5 bases from V and 6 from J, leaving 18 bases between them. Germline CDR1 ENHRY, CDR2 SYGVKD. The DNA for the CDR3 is TGTGCCATCAGTACCCGGACAGATTTAGGGGATACGCAGTATTTT. Translating it yields CAISTRTDLGDTQYF.

V gene TRBV7-3 combines with J gene TRBJ2-3, with TRBD2 identical over 15 bases. The germline V gene encodes CDR1 SGHTA and CDR2 FQGTGA. J was trimmed by 4 bases and V by 6 bases; bases with no gene match: 5. This CDR3 contains 16 residues. As DNA, the CDR3 is TGTGCCAGCAGTTCCCGGACTAGCGGGAGGGCAGATACGCAGTATTTT. Its translation is CASSSRTSGRADTQYF.

Note on this clone: Within the sample, other DNA sequences also encode this same CDR3. The chain joins TRBV2 to TRBJ1-5, with D possibly matching TRBD1 (5 bases). Trimming removed 3 bases from V and 4 bases from J, with 7 bases in between. Germline V gene data show CDR1 as SNHLY and CDR2 as FYNNEI. The CDR3 sequence is 13 residues long. The CDR3 DNA reads TGTGCCAGCAGTGAGGGGCCGAATCAGCCCCAGCATTTT. It codes for CASSEGPNQPQHF.

The chain links TRBV19 to TRBJ2-1; D is perhaps TRBD2 (5 bases). This CDR3 has 14 residues. From germline, CDR1 is LNHDA and CDR2 SQIVND (reference sequence). Trimming left V 5 bases short and J 1 base short, with 9 bases between. This CDR3 reads CASSSGSSYNEQFF. Here the CDR3 DNA reads TGTGCCAGTAGTTCGGGGAGTTCCTACAATGAGCAGTTCTTC.

V usage is TRBV25-1 and J usage is TRBJ1-1; D uncertain. Germline V gene data show CDR1 as MGHDK and CDR2 as SYGVNS. The CDR3 totals 12 residues. V lost 2 bases, J lost 5 bases, and 6 bases lay in between. For the CDR3, the DNA is TGTGCCAGCAGTGAACAAGGGACTGAAGCTTTCTTT. This codes for CASSEQGTEAFF.

The J gene is TRBJ1-5, the V gene TRBV12-5; TRBD1 matches 7 bases. Per the germline V gene, CDR1 is LGHNT and CDR2 is FRNRAP. The CDR3 totals 14 residues. The V segment lost 6 bases and the J segment 7 bases; nucleotides outside the gene matches: 9. This CDR3 is CASGTGLGSQPQHF. DNA for the CDR3: TGTGCTAGTGGGACAGGGTTAGGCAGCCAGCCCCAGCATTTT.

This chain uses TRBV2 with TRBJ1-1, with D possibly TRBD1 on 5 matching bases. Trimming took 4 bases from V and 1 from J, leaving 13 bases between them. The germline CDR1 and CDR2 sequences are SNHLY and FYNNEI. The CDR3 extends over 15 amino acids. In nucleotides, the CDR3 is TGTGCCAGCAGTGCCAGGGAGGTCGAGAACACTGAAGCTTTCTTT. Its translation: CASSAREVENTEAFF.

The chain links TRBV28 to TRBJ2-3; 10 bases are shared with TRBD2. The CDR3 loop spans 17 amino acids. Germline trimming cut 3 bases from V and 3 bases from J; bases unmatched to any gene: 9. Germline lookup yields CDR1 MDHEN and CDR2 SYDVKM. The CDR3 loop is CASSFSLTSGITDTQYF. The CDR3 DNA is TGTGCCAGCAGTTTTTCCTTAACTAGCGGGATTACAGATACGCAGTATTTT. Supplemented by reference TRBV28 and TRBJ2-3, the full variable domain reads DVKVTQSSRYLVKRTGEKVFLECVQDMDHENMFWYRQDPGLGLRLIYFSYDVKMKEKGDIPEGYSVSREKKERFSLILESASTNQTSMYLCASSFSLTSGITDTQYFGPGTRLTVL.

The chain carries TRBV6-2 or TRBV6-3 and TRBJ2-3; D uncertain. From germline, CDR1 is MNHEY and CDR2 SVGEGT. CDR3 length equals 13 residues. V was pared by 5 bases and J by 1 base, with 7 bases between. CDR3 in amino acids: CASSSGGTDTQYF. CDR3 DNA: TGTGCCAGCAGTAGTGGGGGCACAGATACGCAGTATTTT.

The chain links TRBV27 to TRBJ1-1; TRBD1 might be the D (5 bases). V was pared by 6 bases and J by 3 bases, with 17 bases between. This CDR3 contains 15 residues. Germline V gene lookup returns CDR1 MNHEY and CDR2 SMNVEV (reference sequence). CDR3 coding DNA: TGTGCCAGCAGGCCTGCAGGGTTTGTTGACACTGAAGCTTTCTTT. Translated, it gives CASRPAGFVDTEAFF.

This chain joins TRBV15 and TRBJ1-5; D unclear. Germline V gives CDR1 LNHNV, CDR2 YYDKDF (reference sequence). V was cut by 3 bases and J by 7 bases, with 10 bases left in between. The CDR3 covers 13 residues. CDR3 loop: CATSSLKGQPQHF. CDR3 bases: TGTGCCACCAGCAGCCTCAAAGGGCAGCCCCAGCATTTT.

The rearrangement joins TRBV30 to TRBJ1-3; D is possibly TRBD1 (5 bases). V was cut by 4 bases and J by 2 bases, with 9 bases left in between. Germline-derived CDR1 and CDR2 are GTSNPN and SVGIG (reference sequence). The CDR3 loop spans 13 amino acids. The CDR3 DNA sequence: TGTGCCTGGAATTCAGGGACTGGAAACACCATATATTTT. It is translated as CAWNSGTGNTIYF.

This clone was found once. The chain combines TRBV5-1 with TRBJ2-1; unclear D gene. The CDR3 runs to 14 residues. Trimming removed 0 bases from V and 2 bases from J, with 6 bases in between. Germline V gene lookup returns CDR1 SGHRS and CDR2 YFSETQ. The DNA for the CDR3 is TGCGCCAGCAGCTTGGAACAGACCTACAATGAGCAGTTCTTC. As protein: CASSLEQTYNEQFF.

The rearrangement joins TRBV5-4 to TRBJ1-1; 8 bases are a match to TRBD1. Germline CDR1 is SGHNT and CDR2 is YYREEE (reference sequence). V trimming: 4 bases; J trimming: 3 bases; junction bases outside the gene matches: 14. There are 17 residues in the CDR3. CDR3 in amino acids: CASSSSAGGFWDTEAFF. The CDR3 coding sequence is TGTGCCAGCAGCAGCAGCGCAGGGGGCTTCTGGGACACTGAAGCTTTCTTT.

The count of this clone is one. The chain couples TRBV12-5 to TRBJ1-5, with D perhaps TRBD1 (6 bases). Germline CDR1 and CDR2: LGHNT and FRNRAP. With 1 base removed from V and 1 base from J, the gap between germline ends came to 11 bases. This CDR3 contains 16 residues. CDR3 sequence reads: CASGLGGRGSNQPQHF. Written as DNA, the CDR3 is TGTGCTAGTGGTTTGGGGGGGCGTGGGAGCAATCAGCCCCAGCATTTT.

The chain employs TRBV5-6 and TRBJ2-7, with TRBD1 identical over 9 bases. The V segment lost 3 bases and the J segment 7 bases; nucleotides outside the gene matches: 5. CDR1 SGHDT and CDR2 YYEEEE come from the germline V gene. The CDR3 length is 13 residues. DNA of the CDR3: TGTGCCAGCAGCTGGGACAGGGTGAGGGAGCAGTACGTC. Its protein is CASSWDRVREQYV.

The V gene is TRBV9, the J gene TRBJ1-3, with 9 bases matching TRBD1. The CDR3 is 17 amino acids. Trimming removed 4 bases from V and 2 bases from J; junction bases left unmatched: 10. Germline V gene data show CDR1 as SGDLS and CDR2 as YYNGEE. CDR3 DNA sequence: TGTGCCAGCAGCATTAGGACAGGGGAAAGTCCTGGAAACACCATATATTTT. It codes for CASSIRTGESPGNTIYF.

V usage is TRBV18 and J usage is TRBJ1-5; D uncertain. The CDR3 length is 15 residues. Germline V CDR1 and CDR2: KGHSH, LQKENI. V was shortened by 2 bases and J by 0 bases, with 8 bases between the two germline ends. The CDR3 region has the DNA TGTGCCAGCTCACCAGAGAGTAGTAGCAATCAGCCCCAGCATTTT. Amino acids: CASSPESSSNQPQHF.

This clone was recorded a few times. V usage is TRBV15 and J usage is TRBJ1-5; no reliable D call. V lost 0 bases and J lost 2, with 11 bases in between. In germline, CDR1 is LNHNV, CDR2 YYDKDF (reference sequence). The CDR3 is 16 residues long. CDR3 in amino acids: CATSRDRWQGNQPQHF. The DNA of the CDR3 is TGTGCCACCAGCAGAGATCGGTGGCAGGGCAATCAGCCCCAGCATTTT.

The chain has TRBV9 and TRBJ1-2, with 10 bases fitting TRBD1. With 3 bases clipped from V and 4 bases from J, the junction kept 6 bases outside the gene matches. The CDR3 contains 15 residues. Germline CDR1 and CDR2: SGDLS and YYNGEE. The DNA of the CDR3 is TGTGCCAGCAGCGGACAGGGGGCTTGGGCCTATGGCTACACCTTC. Translating gives CASSGQGAWAYGYTF. Full variable domain (remainder filled in from reference TRBV9 and TRBJ1-2): DSGVTQTPKHLITATGQRVTLRCSPRSGDLSVYWYQQSLDQGLQFLIQYYNGEERAKGNILERFSAQQFPDLHSELNLSSLELGDSALYFCASSGQGAWAYGYTFGSGTRLTVV.

The chain combines TRBV6-4 with TRBJ2-1; the D call may be TRBD1 or TRBD2 (6 bases each). Per the germline V gene, CDR1 is MRHNA and CDR2 is SNTAGT. Trimming left V 6 bases short and J 0 bases short, with 12 bases between. CDR3 length: 15 residues. This CDR3 reads CASSPEGGSYNEQFF. The CDR3, as DNA: TGTGCCAGCAGCCCCGAGGGGGGCTCCTACAATGAGCAGTTCTTC.